The clone carrying this T cell receptor (beta chain) has ten or more counts. Time point indicated: sample taken at primary tumor resection. Unsorted samples of tumor, nontumor lung or frozen PBMC had their whole RNA sequenced. This entry is derived from a study of spatial heterogeneity in lung cancer. V was shortened by 2 bases and J by 2 bases, with 14 bases between the two germline ends. The CDR3 is 16 residues long. Germline CDR1 is SGHRS and CDR2 is YFSETQ. One entry per CDR3 protein results from TCRdb running MiXCR on the 5' RACE reads. There are under 30,000 distinct CDR3 sequences in the sample; approximately 4.8% occur only once, and around 5.2% lies in the top ten.

Sequenced here: PBMCs, sampled at surgery. The TCR was taken from a male donor with early-stage non-small cell lung cancer. This sequence joins TRBV5-1 and TRBJ2-1; D is undetermined. CDR3 coding DNA: TGCGCCAGCAGCTTCGCCCCCGACGTGACCTACAATGAGCAGTTCTTC. Translation gives CASSFAPDVTYNEQFF.